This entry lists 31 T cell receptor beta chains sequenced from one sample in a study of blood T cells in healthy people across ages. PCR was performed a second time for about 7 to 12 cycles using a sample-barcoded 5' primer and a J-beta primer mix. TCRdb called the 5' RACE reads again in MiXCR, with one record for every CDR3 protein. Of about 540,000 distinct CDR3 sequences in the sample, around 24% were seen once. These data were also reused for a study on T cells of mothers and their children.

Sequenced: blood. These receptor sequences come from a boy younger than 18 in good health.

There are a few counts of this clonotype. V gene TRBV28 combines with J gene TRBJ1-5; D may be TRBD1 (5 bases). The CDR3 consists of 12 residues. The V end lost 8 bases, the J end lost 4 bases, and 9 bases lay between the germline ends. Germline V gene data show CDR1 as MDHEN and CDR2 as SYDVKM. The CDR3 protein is CASDSANQPQHF. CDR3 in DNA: TGTGCCAGCGACAGTGCGAATCAGCCCCAGCATTTT.

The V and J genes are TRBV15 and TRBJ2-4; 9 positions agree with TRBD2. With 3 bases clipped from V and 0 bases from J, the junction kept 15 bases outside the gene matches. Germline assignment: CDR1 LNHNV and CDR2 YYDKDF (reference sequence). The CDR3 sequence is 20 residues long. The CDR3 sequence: CATSRTLRAGGGGAKNIQYF. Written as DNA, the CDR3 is TGTGCCACCAGCAGGACCTTGAGGGCGGGAGGGGGTGGAGCCAAAAACATTCAGTACTTC.

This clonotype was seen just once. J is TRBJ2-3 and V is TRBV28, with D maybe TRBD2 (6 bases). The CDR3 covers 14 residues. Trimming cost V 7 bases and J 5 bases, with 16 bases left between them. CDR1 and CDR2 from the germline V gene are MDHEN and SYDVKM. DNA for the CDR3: TGTGCCAGCAACCTACCGGGACTTTTAGATACGCAGTATTTT. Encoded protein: CASNLPGLLDTQYF. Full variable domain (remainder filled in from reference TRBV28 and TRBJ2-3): DVKVTQSSRYLVKRTGEKVFLECVQDMDHENMFWYRQDPGLGLRLIYFSYDVKMKEKGDIPEGYSVSREKKERFSLILESASTNQTSMYLCASNLPGLLDTQYFGPGTRLTVL.

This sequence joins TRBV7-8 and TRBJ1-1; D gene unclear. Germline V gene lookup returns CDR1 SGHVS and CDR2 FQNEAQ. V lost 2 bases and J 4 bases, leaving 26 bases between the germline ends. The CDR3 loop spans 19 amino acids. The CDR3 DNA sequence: TGTGCCAGCAGCTTACCATCCGGCATTAGACGCAAGGGAAGCACTGAAGCTTTCTTT. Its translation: CASSLPSGIRRKGSTEAFF.

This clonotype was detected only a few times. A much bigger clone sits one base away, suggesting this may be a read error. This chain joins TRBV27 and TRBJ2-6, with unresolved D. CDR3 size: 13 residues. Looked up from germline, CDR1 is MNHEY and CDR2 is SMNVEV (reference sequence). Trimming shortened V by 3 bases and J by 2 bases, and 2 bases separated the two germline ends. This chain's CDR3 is CASSFTGANVLTF. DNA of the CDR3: TGTGCCAGCAGTTTTACTGGGGCCAACGTCCTGACTTTC.

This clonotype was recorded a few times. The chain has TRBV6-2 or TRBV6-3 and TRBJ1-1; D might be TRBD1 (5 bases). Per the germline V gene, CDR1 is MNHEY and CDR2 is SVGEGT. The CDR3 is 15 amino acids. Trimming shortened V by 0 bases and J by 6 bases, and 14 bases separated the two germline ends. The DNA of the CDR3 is TGTGCCAGCAGTTACTCGTTGGGGGTCTTCGCTGAAGCTTTCTTT. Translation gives CASSYSLGVFAEAFF.

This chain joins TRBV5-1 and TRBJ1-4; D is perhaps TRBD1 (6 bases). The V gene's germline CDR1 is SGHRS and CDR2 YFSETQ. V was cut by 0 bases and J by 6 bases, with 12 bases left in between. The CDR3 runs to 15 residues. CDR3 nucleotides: TGCGCCAGCAGCTTGGCCGACAGGAGCCATGAAAAACTGTTTTTT. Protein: CASSLADRSHEKLFF.

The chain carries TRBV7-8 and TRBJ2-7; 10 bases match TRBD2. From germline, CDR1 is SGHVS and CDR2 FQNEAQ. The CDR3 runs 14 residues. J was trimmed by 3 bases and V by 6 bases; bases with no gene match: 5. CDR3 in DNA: TGTGCCAGCAGACTTAAGCGGGAGGGCTACGAGCAGTACTTC. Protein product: CASRLKREGYEQYF.

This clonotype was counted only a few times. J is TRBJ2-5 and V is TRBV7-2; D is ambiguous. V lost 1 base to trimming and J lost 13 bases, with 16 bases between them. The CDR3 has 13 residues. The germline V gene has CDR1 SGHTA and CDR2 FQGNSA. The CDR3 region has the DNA TGTGCCAGCAGCTTAGAGGCCGGCTCAATTCGGTACTTC. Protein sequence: CASSLEAGSIRYF.

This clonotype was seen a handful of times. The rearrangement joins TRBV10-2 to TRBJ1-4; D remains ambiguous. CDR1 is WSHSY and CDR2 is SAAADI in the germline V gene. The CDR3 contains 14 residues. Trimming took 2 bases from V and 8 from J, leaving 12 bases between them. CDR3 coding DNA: TGCGCCAGCAGTGAGCCGGGTTTGTGGGAAAAACTGTTTTTT. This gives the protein CASSEPGLWEKLFF.

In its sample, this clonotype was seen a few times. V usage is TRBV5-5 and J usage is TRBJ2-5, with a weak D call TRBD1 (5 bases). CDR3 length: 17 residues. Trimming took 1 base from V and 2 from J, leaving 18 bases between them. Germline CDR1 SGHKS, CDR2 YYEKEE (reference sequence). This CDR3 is CASSLLGGAYPQETQYF. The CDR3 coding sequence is TGTGCCAGCAGCTTGTTGGGTGGGGCTTACCCTCAAGAGACCCAGTACTTC.

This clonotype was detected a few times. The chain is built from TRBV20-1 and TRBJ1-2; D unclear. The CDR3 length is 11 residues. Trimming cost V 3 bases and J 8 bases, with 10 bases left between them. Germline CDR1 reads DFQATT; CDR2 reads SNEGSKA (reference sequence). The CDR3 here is CSASGVGGYTF. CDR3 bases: TGCAGTGCTAGTGGGGTAGGCGGCTACACCTTC.

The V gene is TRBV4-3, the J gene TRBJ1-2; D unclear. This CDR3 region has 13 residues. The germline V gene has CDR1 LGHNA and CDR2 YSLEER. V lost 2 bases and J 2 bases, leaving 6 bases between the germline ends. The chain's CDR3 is CASSQTRNYGYTF. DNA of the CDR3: TGCGCCAGCAGCCAAACCAGAAACTATGGCTACACCTTC.

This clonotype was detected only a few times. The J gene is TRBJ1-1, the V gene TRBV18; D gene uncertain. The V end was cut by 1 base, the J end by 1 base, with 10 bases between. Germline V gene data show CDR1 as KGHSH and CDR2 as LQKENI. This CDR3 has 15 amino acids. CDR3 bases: TGTGCCAGCTCACCACGGACGGCTGGGAACACTGAAGCTTTCTTT. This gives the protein CASSPRTAGNTEAFF.

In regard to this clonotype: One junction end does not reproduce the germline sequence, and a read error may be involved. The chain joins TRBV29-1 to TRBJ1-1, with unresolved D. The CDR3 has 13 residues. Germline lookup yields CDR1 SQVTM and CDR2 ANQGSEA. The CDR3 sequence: CSQRLFMNTEASF. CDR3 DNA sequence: TGCAGCCAAAGGCTCTTCATGAACACTGAAGCTTCCTTT. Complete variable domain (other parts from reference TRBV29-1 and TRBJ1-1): SAVISQKPSRDICQRGTSLTIQCQVDSQVTMMFWYRQQPGQSLTLIATANQGSEATYESGFVIDKFPISRPNLTFSTLTVSNMSPEDSSIYLCSQRLFMNTEASFGQGTRLTVV.

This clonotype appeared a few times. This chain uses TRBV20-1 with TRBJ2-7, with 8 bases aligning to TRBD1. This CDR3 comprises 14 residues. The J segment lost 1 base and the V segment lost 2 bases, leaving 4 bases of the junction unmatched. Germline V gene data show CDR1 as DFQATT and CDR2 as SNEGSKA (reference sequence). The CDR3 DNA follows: TGCAGTGCTAGACGGACAGGGCAATCCTACGAGCAGTACTTC. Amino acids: CSARRTGQSYEQYF.

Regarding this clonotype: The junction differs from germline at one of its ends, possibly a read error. CDR3 sequence: CASSSAGGTNTQYF. The CDR3 DNA follows: TGTGCCAGCAGTTCAGCGGGGGGCACAAATACGCAGTATTTT. The chain uses TRBV6-6 and TRBJ2-3; 9 bases map to TRBD2. The CDR3 totals 14 residues. Germline V gene sequence: CDR1 MNHNY, CDR2 SVGAGI (reference sequence).

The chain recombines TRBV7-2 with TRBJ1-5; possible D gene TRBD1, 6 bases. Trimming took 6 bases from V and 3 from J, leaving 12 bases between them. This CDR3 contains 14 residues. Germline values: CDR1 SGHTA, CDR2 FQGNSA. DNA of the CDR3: TGTGCCAGCAGGGGGGACATTCCCAATCAGCCCCAGCATTTT. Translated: CASRGDIPNQPQHF.

CDR3 loop: CASSLFSSSGRAAEQYF. The DNA of the CDR3 is TGTGCCAGCAGCTTATTTTCTTCTAGCGGGAGGGCCGCCGAGCAGTACTTC. The V gene is TRBV7-2, the J gene TRBJ2-7; 12 bases align to TRBD2. This CDR3 spans 17 amino acids. V shed 2 bases and J 6 bases; nucleotides not matched to a gene: 11. Germline CDR1 and CDR2: SGHTA and FQGNSA.

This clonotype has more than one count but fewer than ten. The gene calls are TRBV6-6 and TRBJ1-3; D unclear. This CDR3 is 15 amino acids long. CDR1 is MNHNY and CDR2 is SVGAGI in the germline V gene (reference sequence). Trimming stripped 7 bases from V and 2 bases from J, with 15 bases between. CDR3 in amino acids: CASTHGPRPGNTIYF. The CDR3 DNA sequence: TGTGCCAGCACCCACGGACCGCGCCCTGGAAACACCATATATTTT.

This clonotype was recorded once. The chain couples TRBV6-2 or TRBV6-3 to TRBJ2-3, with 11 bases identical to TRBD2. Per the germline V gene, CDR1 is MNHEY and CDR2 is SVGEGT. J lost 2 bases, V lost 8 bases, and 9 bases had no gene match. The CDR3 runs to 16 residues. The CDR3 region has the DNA TGTGCCAGCTGCCCACTAGCGGGGGCCTACACAGATACGCAGTATTTT. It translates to CASCPLAGAYTDTQYF.

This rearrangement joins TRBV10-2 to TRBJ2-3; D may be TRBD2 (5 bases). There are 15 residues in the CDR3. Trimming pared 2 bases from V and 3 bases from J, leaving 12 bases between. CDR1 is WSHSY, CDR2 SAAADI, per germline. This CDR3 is CASSEATLGTDTQYF. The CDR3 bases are TGCGCCAGCAGTGAGGCGACACTAGGTACAGATACGCAGTATTTT.

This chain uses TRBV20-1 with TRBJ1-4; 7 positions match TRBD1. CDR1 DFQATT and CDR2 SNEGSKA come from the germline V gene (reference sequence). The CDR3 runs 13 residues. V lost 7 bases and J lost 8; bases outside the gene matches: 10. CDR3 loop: CSVSRGKGEKLFF. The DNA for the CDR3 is TGCAGTGTTTCCAGGGGGAAGGGGGAAAAACTGTTTTTT.

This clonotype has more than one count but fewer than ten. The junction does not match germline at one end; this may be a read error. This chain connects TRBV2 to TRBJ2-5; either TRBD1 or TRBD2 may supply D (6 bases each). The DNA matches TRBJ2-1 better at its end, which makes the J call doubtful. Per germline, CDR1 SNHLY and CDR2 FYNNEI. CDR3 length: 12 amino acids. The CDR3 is CASRWGAEEQFF. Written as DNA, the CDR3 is TGCGCCAGCAGATGGGGGGCAGAAGAGCAGTTCTTC.

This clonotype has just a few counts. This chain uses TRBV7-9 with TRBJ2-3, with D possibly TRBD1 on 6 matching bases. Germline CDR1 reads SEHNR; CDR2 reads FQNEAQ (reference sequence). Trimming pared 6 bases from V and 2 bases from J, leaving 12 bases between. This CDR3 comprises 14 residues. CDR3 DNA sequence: TGTGCCAGCAGTCAGACAGGCTACACAGATACGCAGTATTTT. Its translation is CASSQTGYTDTQYF. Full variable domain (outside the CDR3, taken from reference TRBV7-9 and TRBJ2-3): DTGVSQNPRHKITKRGQNVTFRCDPISEHNRLYWYRQTLGQGPEFLTYFQNEAQLEKSRLLSDRFSAERPKGSFSTLEIQRTEQGDSAMYLCASSQTGYTDTQYFGPGTRLTVL.

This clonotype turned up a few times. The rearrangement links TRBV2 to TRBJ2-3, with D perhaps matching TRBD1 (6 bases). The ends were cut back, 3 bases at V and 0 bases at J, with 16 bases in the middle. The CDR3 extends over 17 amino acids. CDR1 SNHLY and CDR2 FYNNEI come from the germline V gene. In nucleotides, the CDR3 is TGTGCCAGCAGTGAGCCGTGGGACACTTCTAGCACAGATACGCAGTATTTT. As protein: CASSEPWDTSSTDTQYF.

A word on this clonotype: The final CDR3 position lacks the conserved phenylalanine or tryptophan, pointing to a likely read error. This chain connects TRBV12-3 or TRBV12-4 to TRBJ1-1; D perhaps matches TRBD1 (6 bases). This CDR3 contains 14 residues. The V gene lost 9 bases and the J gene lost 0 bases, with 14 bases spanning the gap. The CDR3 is CASSRTAMNTEAFL. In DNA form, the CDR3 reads TGTGCCAGTTCCCGGACAGCAATGAACACTGAAGCTTTCCTT.

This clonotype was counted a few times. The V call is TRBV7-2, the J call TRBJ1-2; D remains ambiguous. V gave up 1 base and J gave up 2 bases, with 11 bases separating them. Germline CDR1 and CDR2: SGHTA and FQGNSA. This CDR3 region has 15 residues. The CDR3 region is CASSLGPTKNYGYTF. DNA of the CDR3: TGTGCCAGCAGCTTAGGCCCGACAAAAAACTATGGCTACACCTTC.

The CDR3 is CASLRGKNTEAFF. In DNA, the CDR3 is TGTGCCAGTCTACGGGGCAAGAACACTGAAGCTTTCTTT. The chain links TRBV18 to TRBJ1-1; tentatively, D is TRBD1 (5 bases). The V gene's germline CDR1 is KGHSH and CDR2 LQKENI. The CDR3 sequence is 13 residues long. Between the trimmed V and J ends, which lost 9 bases and 1 base, there was a span of 12 bases.

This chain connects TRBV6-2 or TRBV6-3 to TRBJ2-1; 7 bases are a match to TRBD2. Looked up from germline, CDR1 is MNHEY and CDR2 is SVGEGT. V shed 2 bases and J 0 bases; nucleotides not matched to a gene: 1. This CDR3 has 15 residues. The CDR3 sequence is CASSYSGNSYNEQFF. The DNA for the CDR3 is TGTGCCAGCAGTTACAGCGGGAACTCCTACAATGAGCAGTTCTTC.

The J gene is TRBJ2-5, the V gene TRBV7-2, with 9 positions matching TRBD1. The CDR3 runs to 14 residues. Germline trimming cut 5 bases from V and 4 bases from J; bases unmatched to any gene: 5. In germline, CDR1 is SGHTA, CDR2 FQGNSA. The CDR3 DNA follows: TGTGCCAGCAGCAGAAACAGGGGGCGAGAGACCCAGTACTTC. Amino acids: CASSRNRGRETQYF.